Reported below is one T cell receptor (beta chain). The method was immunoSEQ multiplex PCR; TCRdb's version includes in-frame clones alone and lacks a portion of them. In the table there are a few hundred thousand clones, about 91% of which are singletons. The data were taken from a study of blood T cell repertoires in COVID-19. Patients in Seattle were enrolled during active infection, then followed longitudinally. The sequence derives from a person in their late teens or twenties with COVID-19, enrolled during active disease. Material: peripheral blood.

The CDR3 region is CAISDRGAPYNEQFF. The CDR3 nucleotides are TGTGCCATCAGTGATCGGGGGGCCCCCTACAATGAGCAGTTCTTC. The chain carries TRBV10-3 and TRBJ2-1; perhaps TRBD2 as D (7 bases). Trimming shortened V by 3 bases and J by 2 bases, and 11 bases separated the two germline ends. The CDR3 sequence is 15 residues long. CDR1 is ENHRY and CDR2 is SYGVKD in the germline V gene.